This TCR beta chain was recorded in a study of T cells in Graves' hyperthyroidism and ophthalmopathy. CDR1 is MNHEY and CDR2 is SVGEGT in the germline V gene. Trimming took 0 bases from V and 4 from J; bases not matched to a gene: 6. This CDR3 region has 17 residues. RNA transcripts yielded amplified TCR beta CDR3 regions. Primed by the HTBI set, a first-round RT-PCR was run on the TCR CDR3. One entry per CDR3 protein results from TCRdb running MiXCR on the multiplex PCR reads. The profile shows a few hundred thousand distinct CDR3 sequences, less than 20% of them singletons. Material for sequencing was blood. The chain employs TRBV6-2 or TRBV6-3 and TRBJ2-1, with 10 bases fitting TRBD2. The clonotype comes from a woman in her thirties with Graves' hyperthyroidism. The CDR3 here is CASSYSRLAGGYNEQFF. The CDR3 DNA sequence: TGTGCCAGCAGTTACTCGAGACTAGCGGGTGGATACAATGAGCAGTTCTTC.